Following are 21 T cell receptor beta chains from one sample sequenced in a study of blood T cell repertoires in COVID-19. This table comes from immunoSEQ multiplex PCR, and its TCRdb copy is limited to in-frame clones, with some not included. The top ten clones hold 0.5% to 0.55% of a sample with roughly 200,000 clones, 80% to 95% of them seen once. Sequencing input: peripheral blood. The receptors shown here come from a man between 45 and 60 years old with acute or convalescent COVID-19.

The V call is TRBV5-3, the J call TRBJ1-3; D unclear. TRBV5-3 is filed as an ORF, its function uncertain. The CDR3 extends over 12 amino acids. Trimming pared 2 bases from V and 5 bases from J, leaving 5 bases between. The CDR3, as DNA: TGTGCCAGAAGCTTTAACAGAAACACCATATATTTT. Translating it yields CARSFNRNTIYF.

The chain uses TRBV27 and TRBJ2-7; tentative D call: TRBD2 (6 bases). The germline V gene encodes CDR1 MNHEY and CDR2 SMNVEV (reference sequence). Trimming cost V 6 bases and J 6 bases, with 24 bases left between them. CDR3 size: 16 residues. The CDR3 reads CASSFLGSRESGEQYF. The CDR3 DNA sequence: TGTGCCAGCAGCTTTTTGGGTAGCCGGGAGTCTGGCGAGCAGTACTTC.

The V gene is TRBV2, the J gene TRBJ2-3, with 10 bases fitting TRBD2. The V gene's germline CDR1 is SNHLY and CDR2 FYNNEI. The CDR3 loop spans 15 amino acids. V shed 7 bases, J shed 3 bases, and the junction held 7 bases outside the gene matches. The CDR3 bases are TGTGCCAGCAACCTAGCGGGAGTACGGACAGATACGCAGTATTTT. It codes for CASNLAGVRTDTQYF.

This sequence joins TRBV10-3 and TRBJ1-6; the D is unclear. The CDR3 sequence is 14 residues long. Trimming took 1 base from V and 13 from J, leaving 14 bases between them. Germline assignment: CDR1 ENHRY and CDR2 SYGVKD. In nucleotides, the CDR3 is TGTGCCATCAGTGAGTTAGGTTCAGGTTTGCCCCTCCACTTT. Translating it yields CAISELGSGLPLHF.

The gene calls are TRBV28 and TRBJ2-1, with D unclear. Germline-derived CDR1 and CDR2 are MDHEN and SYDVKM. The V end was cut by 3 bases, the J end by 3 bases, with 9 bases between. The length of the CDR3 is 14 residues. The CDR3 bases are TGTGCCAGCAGTTTCAGGTTAGGCTACAATGAGCAGTTCTTC. It codes for CASSFRLGYNEQFF.

This clone was recorded once. J is TRBJ1-5 and V is TRBV6-2 or TRBV6-3, with D unclear. Trimming removed 5 bases at V and 9 bases at J, with 11 bases between. CDR1 and CDR2 (germline): MNHEY, SVGEGT. The CDR3 extends over 12 amino acids. CDR3 bases: TGTGCCAGCAGTCTATATGGGCCGCCCCAGCATTTT. It codes for CASSLYGPPQHF.

This rearrangement joins TRBV11-3 to TRBJ2-1, with TRBD2 matching over 8 bases. With 5 bases clipped from V and 9 bases from J, the junction kept 9 bases outside the gene matches. Germline loops: CDR1 SGHNT, CDR2 YENEEA. The CDR3 length is 14 residues. CDR3 amino acids: CASSRAGGRSEQFF. DNA of the CDR3: TGTGCCAGCAGCCGGGCGGGAGGTAGGAGTGAGCAGTTCTTC. Full variable domain (outside the CDR3, taken from reference TRBV11-3 and TRBJ2-1): EAGVVQSPRYKIIEKKQPVAFWCNPISGHNTLYWYLQNLGQGPELLIRYENEEAVDDSQLPKDRFSAERLKGVDSTLKIQPAELGDSAVYLCASSRAGGRSEQFFGPGTRLTVL.

V and J are TRBV24-1 and TRBJ2-5; 8 nucleotides align to TRBD1. Germline V gives CDR1 KGHDR, CDR2 SFDVKD. The CDR3 runs 15 residues. The ends lost 3 bases at V and 5 bases at J; junction bases unmatched: 7. CDR3 DNA sequence: TGTGCCACCAGTGATCCGGGACAGGTACACGAGACCCAGTACTTC. This codes for CATSDPGQVHETQYF.

The chain has TRBV6-5 and TRBJ1-1, with 7 bases fitting TRBD1. The CDR3 is 15 amino acids. V shed 8 bases, J shed 3 bases, and the junction held 12 bases outside the gene matches. In germline, CDR1 is MNHEY, CDR2 SVGAGI. Here the CDR3 DNA reads TGTGCCAGCTCGAATCAGGGGGGCGCGGACACTGAAGCTTTCTTT. It specifies CASSNQGGADTEAFF.

The rearrangement joins TRBV2 to TRBJ1-2, with 7 bases identical to TRBD1. This CDR3 is 13 amino acids long. Losses at the gene ends were 3 bases for V and 6 bases for J; bases not matched to a gene: 4. Germline V gene lookup returns CDR1 SNHLY and CDR2 FYNNEI. DNA of the CDR3: TGTGCCAGCAGTGAGGGGGACAGCGATGGCTACACCTTC. It specifies CASSEGDSDGYTF.

This rearrangement joins TRBV28 to TRBJ2-5; the match to TRBD2 covers 11 bases. CDR1 and CDR2 (germline): MDHEN, SYDVKM. V shed 4 bases and J 3 bases; nucleotides not matched to a gene: 4. This CDR3 contains 15 residues. The CDR3 nucleotides are TGTGCCAGCAGTTCCTCGACTAGCGGGAAAGAGACCCAGTACTTC. It codes for CASSSSTSGKETQYF.

The chain is built from TRBV6-5 and TRBJ1-2; 8 nucleotides match TRBD1. V was clipped by 6 bases and J by 4 bases; unmatched bases: 7. The length of the CDR3 is 14 residues. Germline V lookup: CDR1 MNHEY, CDR2 SVGAGI. CDR3: CASSHGQGRYGYTF. The CDR3 nucleotides read TGTGCCAGCAGCCACGGACAGGGACGCTATGGCTACACCTTC.

The chain has TRBV10-3 and TRBJ1-1; D is perhaps TRBD1 (6 bases). V was shortened by 3 bases and J by 1 base, with 15 bases between the two germline ends. Germline CDR1 ENHRY, CDR2 SYGVKD. The CDR3 covers 16 residues. The CDR3 sequence is CAISDRFSGENTEAFF. DNA for the CDR3: TGTGCCATCAGTGATAGGTTTTCAGGGGAGAACACTGAAGCTTTCTTT.

This clone was found a few times. This rearrangement joins TRBV28 to TRBJ1-4; 7 nucleotides agree with TRBD1. Losses at the gene ends were 7 bases for V and 3 bases for J; bases not matched to a gene: 11. From germline, CDR1 is MDHEN and CDR2 SYDVKM. The CDR3 has 16 residues. The CDR3 nucleotides are TGTGCCAGCATGCCAACAAGGGGGCTGGCTAATGAAAAACTGTTTTTT. It yields the protein CASMPTRGLANEKLFF.

This clone was seen once. The chain recombines TRBV10-3 with TRBJ2-7, with 10 bases aligning to TRBD2. This CDR3 spans 13 amino acids. V shed 6 bases and J 3 bases; nucleotides not matched to a gene: 2. Germline CDR1 and CDR2: ENHRY and SYGVKD. The CDR3 DNA follows: TGTGCCATCAGGGCTAGCGGGGGCTACGAGCAGTACTTC. Encoded protein: CAIRASGGYEQYF.

The chain carries TRBV3-1 (or the pseudogene TRBV3-2) and TRBJ1-4; 10 bases are a match to TRBD1. CDR1 and CDR2 (germline): LGHDT, YNNKEL (reference sequence). The CDR3 length is 16 residues. The V segment lost 3 bases and the J segment 7 bases; nucleotides outside the gene matches: 8. CDR3: CASSHHDGTGAEKLFF. In DNA form, the CDR3 reads TGTGCCAGCAGCCACCACGACGGGACAGGGGCTGAAAAACTGTTTTTT.

The J gene is TRBJ2-3, the V gene TRBV9; D unclear. The germline V gene encodes CDR1 SGDLS and CDR2 YYNGEE. V dropped 2 bases and J dropped 0 bases, with 16 bases sitting between them. CDR3 length equals 17 residues. CDR3 DNA: TGTGCCAGCAGCGTGACTTCTTTAGCCAAAAGCACAGATACGCAGTATTTT. This codes for CASSVTSLAKSTDTQYF.

CDR3 amino acids: CASSLDPGESSYNSPLHF. The DNA of the CDR3 is TGTGCCAGCAGCTTAGATCCTGGGGAGAGCTCCTATAATTCACCCCTCCACTTT. J is TRBJ1-6 and V is TRBV11-3; D remains unclear. Germline V gene sequence: CDR1 SGHNT, CDR2 YENEEA. Trimming cost V 0 bases and J 0 bases, with 12 bases left between them. The CDR3 consists of 18 residues. Variable domain in full (rest from reference TRBV11-3 and TRBJ1-6): EAGVVQSPRYKIIEKKQPVAFWCNPISGHNTLYWYLQNLGQGPELLIRYENEEAVDDSQLPKDRFSAERLKGVDSTLKIQPAELGDSAVYLCASSLDPGESSYNSPLHFGNGTRLTVT.

The chain combines TRBV6-2 or TRBV6-3 with TRBJ2-7; TRBD2 aligns across 9 bases. This CDR3 has 14 residues. V lost 5 bases to trimming and J lost 3 bases; unmatched junction nucleotides: 5. The V gene's germline CDR1 is MNHEY and CDR2 SVGEGT. For the CDR3, the DNA is TGTGCCAGCAGTACAGCGGGAGGACTCTACGAGCAGTACTTC. This gives the protein CASSTAGGLYEQYF.

This chain links TRBV2 with TRBJ1-4; TRBD1 matches 9 bases. This CDR3 has 14 amino acids. Looked up from germline, CDR1 is SNHLY and CDR2 is FYNNEI. J gave up 4 bases and V 6 bases, and 3 bases lay outside the gene matches. The chain's CDR3 is CASRQGAVNEKLFF. The CDR3 DNA reads as TGTGCCAGCAGACAGGGGGCGGTTAATGAAAAACTGTTTTTT.

This rearrangement joins TRBV7-6 to TRBJ2-1, with TRBD1 identical over 9 bases. The trim removed 5 bases at V and 4 bases at J, leaving 9 bases unmatched. The CDR3 runs to 16 residues. Germline V gene sequence: CDR1 SGHVS, CDR2 FNYEAQ. Here the CDR3 DNA reads TGTGCCAGCAGCCCCACGACAGGGGGAGGATACAATGAGCAGTTCTTC. It is translated as CASSPTTGGGYNEQFF. The variable domain in full, with the rest retrieved from reference TRBV7-6 and TRBJ2-1, is GAGVSQSPRYKVTKRGQDVALRCDPISGHVSLYWYRQALGQGPEFLTYFNYEAQQDKSGLPNDRFSAERPEGSISTLTIQRTEQRDSAMYRCASSPTTGGGYNEQFFGPGTRLTVL.